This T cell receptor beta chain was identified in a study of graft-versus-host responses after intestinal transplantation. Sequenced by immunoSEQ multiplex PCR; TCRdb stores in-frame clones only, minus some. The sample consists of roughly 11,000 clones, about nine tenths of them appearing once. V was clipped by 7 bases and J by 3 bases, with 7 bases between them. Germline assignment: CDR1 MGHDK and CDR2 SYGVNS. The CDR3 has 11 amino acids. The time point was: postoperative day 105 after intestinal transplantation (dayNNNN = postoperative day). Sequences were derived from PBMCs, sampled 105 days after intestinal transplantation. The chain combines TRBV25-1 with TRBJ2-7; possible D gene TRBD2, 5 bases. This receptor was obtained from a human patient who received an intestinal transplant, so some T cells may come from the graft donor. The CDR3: CASTDYYEQYF. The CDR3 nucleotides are TGTGCCAGCACAGACTACTACGAGCAGTACTTC.